Listed below are T cell receptor beta chains from one sample, sequenced in a study of T cells after yellow fever vaccination. TCRdb used MiXCR to reprocess the 5' RACE reads, holding one entry per CDR3 protein. The data contain about 130,000 distinct CDR3 sequences, 6.6% of them singletons. The sequenced sample was CD4+ T cells sorted from PBMCs, obtained 10 days after the yellow fever booster vaccination. Source of these receptors: a man aged 25 to 45 who received the YFV17D yellow fever vaccine. CDR3s include the opening cysteine and the closing phenylalanine or tryptophan. A D gene is named only where the DNA matches it firmly. The listing skips clone size in some rows; elsewhere it reads once, few, many or a size class.

v_gene: TRBV5-8
abundance: few
j_gene: TRBJ2-5
d_gene: NA
CDR3aa: CASSSYYQETQYF
CDR3nt: TGTGCCAGCAGCTCTTACTATCAAGAGACCCAGTACTTC

v_gene: TRBV7-9
abundance: NA
j_gene: TRBJ2-5
d_gene: NA
CDR3aa: CASSFGGSWYQETQYF
CDR3nt: TGTGCCAGCAGCTTTGGGGGGAGCTGGTACCAAGAGACCCAGTACTTC

v_gene: TRBV7-9
abundance: NA
j_gene: TRBJ1-4
d_gene: NA
CDR3aa: CASSPLSGTSEKLFF
CDR3nt: TGTGCCAGCAGCCCCCTCTCCGGGACCAGTGAAAAACTGTTTTTT

v_gene: TRBV14
abundance: many
j_gene: TRBJ2-3
d_gene: NA
CDR3aa: CASSPVGSGNLLF
CDR3nt: NA

v_gene: TRBV7-9
abundance: many
j_gene: TRBJ1-1
d_gene: NA
CDR3aa: CASSYRAWVTEAFF
CDR3nt: TGTGCCAGCAGCTACCGGGCGTGGGTCACTGAAGCTTTCTTT

v_gene: TRBV3-1
abundance: many
j_gene: TRBJ2-7
d_gene: NA
CDR3aa: CASSQDLEQYF
CDR3nt: TGTGCCAGCAGCCAGGACCTAGAGCAGTACTTC

v_gene: TRBV6-1
abundance: NA
j_gene: TRBJ2-7
d_gene: TRBD2
CDR3aa: CASTERAGAYEQYF
CDR3nt: TGTGCCAGCACGGAGAGGGCGGGGGCCTACGAGCAGTACTTC

v_gene: TRBV6-4
abundance: many
j_gene: TRBJ2-2
d_gene: NA
CDR3aa: CASSERGGAGELFF
CDR3nt: TGTGCCAGCAGTGAAAGGGGGGGCGCCGGGGAGCTGTTTTTT

v_gene: TRBV3-1
abundance: few
j_gene: TRBJ2-1
d_gene: TRBD2
CDR3aa: CATSQGPPAGNYNEQFF
CDR3nt: TGTGCCACCAGCCAAGGACCGCCAGCGGGGAACTACAATGAGCAGTTCTTC

v_gene: TRBV7-2
abundance: many
j_gene: TRBJ2-7
d_gene: NA
CDR3aa: CASSLEGGTWYEQYF
CDR3nt: TGTGCCAGCAGCTTAGAAGGAGGGACGTGGTACGAGCAGTACTTC

v_gene: TRBV20-1
abundance: many
j_gene: TRBJ1-2
d_gene: TRBD1
CDR3aa: CSAPTGSGYTF
CDR3nt: TGCAGTGCACCGACAGGGTCCGGCTACACCTTC

v_gene: TRBV6-1
abundance: many
j_gene: TRBJ2-1
d_gene: NA
CDR3aa: CASSADSGPGRGNEQFF
CDR3nt: TGTGCCAGCAGTGCCGACTCAGGGCCCGGTCGAGGGAATGAGCAGTTCTTC

v_gene: TRBV12-3/TRBV12-4
abundance: few
j_gene: TRBJ2-7
d_gene: NA
CDR3aa: CASSFGSTRGLEQYF
CDR3nt: TGTGCCAGCAGTTTTGGGTCCACTCGGGGCCTCGAGCAGTACTTC

v_gene: TRBV10-3
abundance: few
j_gene: TRBJ1-3
d_gene: NA
CDR3aa: CAISMDVRGNTIYF
CDR3nt: TGTGCCATCAGTATGGACGTCCGGGGAAACACCATATATTTT

v_gene: TRBV5-4
abundance: few
j_gene: TRBJ2-1
d_gene: TRBD1
CDR3aa: CASSDSGTGGFEQFF
CDR3nt: TGTGCCAGCAGCGACTCCGGGACAGGGGGCTTTGAGCAGTTCTTC

v_gene: TRBV6-5
abundance: many
j_gene: TRBJ2-5
d_gene: NA
CDR3aa: CASSYSFERQETQYF
CDR3nt: TGTGCCAGCAGTTACTCGTTCGAGCGGCAAGAGACCCAGTACTTC

v_gene: TRBV19
abundance: NA
j_gene: TRBJ1-1
d_gene: NA
CDR3aa: CASNRGWGTEAFF
CDR3nt: TGTGCCAGTAATCGGGGATGGGGCACTGAAGCTTTCTTT

v_gene: TRBV20-1
abundance: many
j_gene: TRBJ2-7
d_gene: NA
CDR3aa: CSASAWGSSYEQYF
CDR3nt: TGCAGTGCTAGTGCGTGGGGGAGCTCCTACGAGCAGTACTTC

v_gene: TRBV5-4
abundance: few
j_gene: TRBJ2-1
d_gene: NA
CDR3aa: CASSLIGRDVVNEQFF
CDR3nt: TGTGCCAGCAGCTTGATTGGCAGGGATGTTGTAAATGAGCAGTTCTTC

v_gene: TRBV5-4
abundance: NA
j_gene: TRBJ2-1
d_gene: NA
CDR3aa: CASSFRGSRNEQFF
CDR3nt: TGTGCCAGCAGCTTTAGAGGGAGTAGGAATGAGCAGTTCTTC

v_gene: TRBV30
abundance: many
j_gene: TRBJ2-7
d_gene: NA
CDR3aa: CAWGGDNSYEQYF
CDR3nt: TGTGCCTGGGGGGGGGACAACTCCTACGAGCAGTACTTC

v_gene: TRBV29-1
abundance: NA
j_gene: TRBJ1-1
d_gene: NA
CDR3aa: CSGGGENTEAFF
CDR3nt: TGCAGCGGAGGTGGGGAGAACACTGAAGCTTTCTTT

v_gene: TRBV12-3/TRBV12-4
abundance: many
j_gene: TRBJ2-1
d_gene: TRBD1
CDR3aa: CASGDRGLGNEQFF
CDR3nt: TGTGCCAGCGGGGACAGGGGGCTTGGGAATGAGCAGTTCTTC

v_gene: TRBV5-4
abundance: few
j_gene: TRBJ2-1
d_gene: TRBD2
CDR3aa: CASSASGSGDEQFF
CDR3nt: TGTGCCAGCAGCGCAAGCGGGAGTGGCGATGAGCAGTTCTTC

v_gene: TRBV6-2/TRBV6-3
abundance: few
j_gene: TRBJ2-3
d_gene: NA
CDR3aa: CASGERTKTPDTQYF
CDR3nt: TGTGCCAGCGGTGAAAGGACCAAGACCCCAGATACGCAGTATTTT

v_gene: TRBV3-1
abundance: many
j_gene: TRBJ2-7
d_gene: NA
CDR3aa: CASSQGTSAQYF
CDR3nt: TGTGCCAGCAGCCAGGGGACCAGCGCTCAGTACTTC

v_gene: TRBV28
abundance: many
j_gene: TRBJ1-2
d_gene: TRBD1
CDR3aa: CASSFPGQGVYGYTF
CDR3nt: TGTGCCAGCAGTTTCCCAGGACAGGGGGTATATGGCTACACCTTC

v_gene: TRBV7-9
abundance: NA
j_gene: TRBJ1-4
d_gene: TRBD1
CDR3aa: CASSRGQGNYNEKLFF
CDR3nt: TGTGCCAGCAGCCGCGGACAGGGCAACTATAATGAAAAACTGTTTTTT

v_gene: TRBV7-6
abundance: many
j_gene: TRBJ2-1
d_gene: TRBD2
CDR3aa: CASSSTSGTGNEQFF
CDR3nt: TGTGCCAGCAGCTCGACTAGCGGGACTGGGAATGAGCAGTTCTTC

v_gene: TRBV12-3/TRBV12-4
abundance: many
j_gene: TRBJ2-3
d_gene: NA
CDR3aa: CASSFSSGFSDTQYF
CDR3nt: TGTGCCAGCAGCTTCTCTTCAGGGTTTTCAGATACGCAGTATTTT

v_gene: TRBV2
abundance: many
j_gene: TRBJ2-7
d_gene: TRBD2
CDR3aa: CASSERSGREHEQYF
CDR3nt: TGTGCCAGCAGTGAGAGGTCAGGGAGGGAGCACGAGCAGTACTTC

v_gene: TRBV6-6
abundance: many
j_gene: TRBJ2-1
d_gene: NA
CDR3aa: CASSRPTDYEQFF
CDR3nt: TGTGCCAGCAGTCGCCCAACGGACTACGAGCAGTTCTTC

v_gene: TRBV7-2
abundance: many
j_gene: TRBJ2-5
d_gene: TRBD2
CDR3aa: CASSLMTSVIKTQYF
CDR3nt: TGTGCCAGCAGCCTAATGACTAGCGTAATAAAGACCCAGTACTTC

v_gene: TRBV5-1
abundance: many
j_gene: TRBJ2-5
d_gene: NA
CDR3aa: CASSFPGAQETQYF
CDR3nt: TGCGCCAGCAGCTTTCCGGGAGCTCAAGAGACCCAGTACTTC

v_gene: TRBV28
abundance: many
j_gene: TRBJ2-3
d_gene: TRBD2
CDR3aa: CASSLWGGSGRSTDTQYF
CDR3nt: TGTGCCAGCAGTTTATGGGGAGGGAGCGGGAGAAGCACAGATACGCAGTATTTT

v_gene: TRBV20-1
abundance: few
j_gene: TRBJ2-7
d_gene: TRBD2
CDR3aa: CSAPGGSGSTNYEQYF
CDR3nt: TGCAGTGCTCCGGGGGGTAGCGGGAGTACTAACTACGAGCAGTACTTC

v_gene: TRBV18
abundance: few
j_gene: TRBJ1-6
d_gene: NA
CDR3aa: CASRTGSKVYSPLHF
CDR3nt: TGTGCCAGCCGAACAGGATCCAAAGTCTATTCACCCCTCCACTTT

v_gene: TRBV30
abundance: few
j_gene: TRBJ2-5
d_gene: NA
CDR3aa: CAWRKQETQYF
CDR3nt: TGTGCCTGGCGAAAGCAAGAGACCCAGTACTTC

v_gene: TRBV7-2
abundance: many
j_gene: TRBJ2-7
d_gene: NA
CDR3aa: CASSFRASAYEQYF
CDR3nt: TGTGCCAGCAGCTTTAGGGCTAGCGCCTACGAGCAGTACTTC

v_gene: TRBV7-2
abundance: many
j_gene: TRBJ1-1
d_gene: NA
CDR3aa: CASSQGRGSTEAFF
CDR3nt: TGTGCCAGCAGCCAAGGAAGGGGTTCCACTGAAGCTTTCTTT